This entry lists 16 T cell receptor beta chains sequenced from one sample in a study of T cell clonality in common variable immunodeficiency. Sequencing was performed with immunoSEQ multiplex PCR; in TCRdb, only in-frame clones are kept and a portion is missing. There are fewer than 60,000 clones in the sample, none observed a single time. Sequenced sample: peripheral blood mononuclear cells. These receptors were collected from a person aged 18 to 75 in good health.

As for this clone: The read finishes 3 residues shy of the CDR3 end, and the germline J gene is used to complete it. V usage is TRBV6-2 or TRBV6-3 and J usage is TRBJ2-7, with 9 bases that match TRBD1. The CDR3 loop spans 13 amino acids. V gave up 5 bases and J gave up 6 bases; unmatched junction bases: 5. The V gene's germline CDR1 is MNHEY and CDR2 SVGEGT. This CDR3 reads CASSPTDRGEQYF. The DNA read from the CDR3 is TGTGCCAGCAGTCCCACGGACAGGGGCGAG.

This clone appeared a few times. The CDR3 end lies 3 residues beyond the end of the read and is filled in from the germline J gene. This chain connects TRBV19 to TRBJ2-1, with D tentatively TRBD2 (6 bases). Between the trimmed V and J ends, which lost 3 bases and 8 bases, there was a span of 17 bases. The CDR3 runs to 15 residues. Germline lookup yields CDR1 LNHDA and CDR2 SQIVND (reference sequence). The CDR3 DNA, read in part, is TGTGCCAGTAGTATCGGACTATCGGCACCGGATGAG. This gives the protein CASSIGLSAPDE. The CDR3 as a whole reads CASSIGLSAPDEQFF.

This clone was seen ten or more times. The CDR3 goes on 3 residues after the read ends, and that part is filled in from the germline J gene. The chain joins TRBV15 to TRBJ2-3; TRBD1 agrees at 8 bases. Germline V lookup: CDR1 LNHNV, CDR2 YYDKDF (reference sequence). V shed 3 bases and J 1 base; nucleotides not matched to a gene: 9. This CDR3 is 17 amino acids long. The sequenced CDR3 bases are TGTGCCACCAGCAGTTTCCCCCCGGGACAGGGCACAGATACG. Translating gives CATSSFPPGQGTDT. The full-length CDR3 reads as CATSSFPPGQGTDTQYF.

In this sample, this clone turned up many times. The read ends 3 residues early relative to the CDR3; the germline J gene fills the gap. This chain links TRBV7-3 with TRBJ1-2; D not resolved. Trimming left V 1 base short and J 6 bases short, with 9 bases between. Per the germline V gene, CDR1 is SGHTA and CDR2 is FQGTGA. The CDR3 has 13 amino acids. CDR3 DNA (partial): TGTGCCAGCAGCTTAAAACTAAAGGATGGC. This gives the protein CASSLKLKDG. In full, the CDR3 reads CASSLKLKDGYTF.

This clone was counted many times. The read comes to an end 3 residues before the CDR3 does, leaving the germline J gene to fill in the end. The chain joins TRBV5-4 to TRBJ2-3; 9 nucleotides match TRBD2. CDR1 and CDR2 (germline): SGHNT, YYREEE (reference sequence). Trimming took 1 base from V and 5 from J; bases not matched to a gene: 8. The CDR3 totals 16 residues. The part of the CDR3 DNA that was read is TGTGCCAGCAGCTTGAGAAGCGGTAGCGGGGGAGATACG. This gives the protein CASSLRSGSGGDT. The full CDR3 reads CASSLRSGSGGDTQYF.

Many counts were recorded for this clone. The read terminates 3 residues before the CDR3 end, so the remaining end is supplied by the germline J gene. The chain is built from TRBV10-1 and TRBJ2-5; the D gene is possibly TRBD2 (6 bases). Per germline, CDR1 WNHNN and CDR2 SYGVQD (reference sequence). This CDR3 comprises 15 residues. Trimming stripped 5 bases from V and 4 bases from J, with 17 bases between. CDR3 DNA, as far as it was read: TGCGCCAGCAGTACCGGAGGGCCTATAGGAGAGACC. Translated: CASSTGGPIGET. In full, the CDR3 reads CASSTGGPIGETQYF.

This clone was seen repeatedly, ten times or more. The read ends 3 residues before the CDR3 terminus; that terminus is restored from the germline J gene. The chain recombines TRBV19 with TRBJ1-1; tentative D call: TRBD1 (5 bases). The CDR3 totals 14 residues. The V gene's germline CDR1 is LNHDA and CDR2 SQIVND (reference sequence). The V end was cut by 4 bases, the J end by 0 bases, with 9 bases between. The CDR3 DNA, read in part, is TGTGCCAGTAGTACTCGACAGATGAACACTGAA. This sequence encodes CASSTRQMNTE. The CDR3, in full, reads CASSTRQMNTEAFF.

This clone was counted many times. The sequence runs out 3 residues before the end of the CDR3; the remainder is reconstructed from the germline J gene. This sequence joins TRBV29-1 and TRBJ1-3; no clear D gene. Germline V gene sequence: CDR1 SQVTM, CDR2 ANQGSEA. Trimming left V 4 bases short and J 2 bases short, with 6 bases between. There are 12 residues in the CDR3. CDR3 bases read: TGCAGCGTTGGCGCAACTGGAAACACC. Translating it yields CSVGATGNT. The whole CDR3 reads CSVGATGNTIYF.

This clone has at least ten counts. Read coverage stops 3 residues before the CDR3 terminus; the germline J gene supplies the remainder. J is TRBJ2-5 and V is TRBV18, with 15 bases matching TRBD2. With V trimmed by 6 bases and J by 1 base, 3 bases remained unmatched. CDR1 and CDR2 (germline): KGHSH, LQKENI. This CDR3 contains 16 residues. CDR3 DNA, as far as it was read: TGTGCCAGCTCTCCGGGACTAGCGGGGGGCCAAGAGACC. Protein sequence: CASSPGLAGGQET. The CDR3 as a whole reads CASSPGLAGGQETQYF.

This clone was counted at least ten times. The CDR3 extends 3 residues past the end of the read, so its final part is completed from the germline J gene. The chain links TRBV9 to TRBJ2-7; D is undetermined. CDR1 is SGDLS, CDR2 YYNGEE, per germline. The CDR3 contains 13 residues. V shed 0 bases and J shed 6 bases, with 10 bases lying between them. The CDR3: CASSVVYGGEQYF. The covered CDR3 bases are TGTGCCAGCAGCGTAGTTTATGGCGGCGAG.

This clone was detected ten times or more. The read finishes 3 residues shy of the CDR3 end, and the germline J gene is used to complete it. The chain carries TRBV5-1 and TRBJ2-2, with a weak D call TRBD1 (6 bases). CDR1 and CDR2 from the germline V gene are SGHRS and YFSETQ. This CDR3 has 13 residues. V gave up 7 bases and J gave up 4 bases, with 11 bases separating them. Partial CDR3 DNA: TGCGCCAGCGGGACACAAAGCACCGGGGAG. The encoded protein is CASGTQSTGE. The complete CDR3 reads CASGTQSTGELFF. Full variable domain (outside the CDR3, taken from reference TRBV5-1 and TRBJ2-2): KAGVTQTPRYLIKTRGQQVTLSCSPISGHRSVSWYQQTPGQGLQFLFEYFSETQRNKGNFPGRFSGRQFSNSRSEMNVSTLELGDSALYLCASGTQSTGELFFGEGSRLTVL.

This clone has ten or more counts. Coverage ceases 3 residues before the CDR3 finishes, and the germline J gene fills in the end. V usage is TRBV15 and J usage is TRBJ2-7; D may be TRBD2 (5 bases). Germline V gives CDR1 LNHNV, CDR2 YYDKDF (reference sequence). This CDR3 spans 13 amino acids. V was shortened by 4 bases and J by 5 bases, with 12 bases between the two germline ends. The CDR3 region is CATSIRGLNEQYF. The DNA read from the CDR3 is TGTGCCACCAGCATACGGGGTCTGAACGAG.

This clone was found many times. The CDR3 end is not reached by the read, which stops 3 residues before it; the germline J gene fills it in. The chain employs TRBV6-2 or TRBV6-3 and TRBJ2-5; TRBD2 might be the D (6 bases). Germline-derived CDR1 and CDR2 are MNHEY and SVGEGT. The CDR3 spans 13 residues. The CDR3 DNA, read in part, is TGTGCCAGCAGCCCGGAGGGGATCAGCACC. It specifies CASSPEGIST. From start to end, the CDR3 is CASSPEGISTQYF.

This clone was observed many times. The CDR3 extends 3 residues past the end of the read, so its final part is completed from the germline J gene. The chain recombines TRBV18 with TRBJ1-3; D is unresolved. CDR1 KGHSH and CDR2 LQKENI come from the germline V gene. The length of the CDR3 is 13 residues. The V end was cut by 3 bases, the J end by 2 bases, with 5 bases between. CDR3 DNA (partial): TGTGCCAGCTCACCCAATCCTGGAAACACC. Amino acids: CASSPNPGNT. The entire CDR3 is CASSPNPGNTIYF.

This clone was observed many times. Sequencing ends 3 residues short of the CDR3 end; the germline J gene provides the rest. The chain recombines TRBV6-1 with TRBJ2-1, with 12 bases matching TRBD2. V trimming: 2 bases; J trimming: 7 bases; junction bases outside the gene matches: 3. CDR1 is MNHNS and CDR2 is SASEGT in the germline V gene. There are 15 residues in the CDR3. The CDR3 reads CASSENLAGGNEQFF. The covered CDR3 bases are TGTGCCAGCAGTGAAAATCTAGCGGGGGGGAATGAG.

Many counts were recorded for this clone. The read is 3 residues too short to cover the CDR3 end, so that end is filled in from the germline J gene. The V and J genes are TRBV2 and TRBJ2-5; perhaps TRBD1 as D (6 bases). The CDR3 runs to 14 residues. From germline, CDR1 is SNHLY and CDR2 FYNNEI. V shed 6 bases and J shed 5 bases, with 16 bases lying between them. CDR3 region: CASRTVAGVETQYF. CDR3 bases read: TGTGCCAGCAGGACCGTAGCAGGGGTCGAGACC.